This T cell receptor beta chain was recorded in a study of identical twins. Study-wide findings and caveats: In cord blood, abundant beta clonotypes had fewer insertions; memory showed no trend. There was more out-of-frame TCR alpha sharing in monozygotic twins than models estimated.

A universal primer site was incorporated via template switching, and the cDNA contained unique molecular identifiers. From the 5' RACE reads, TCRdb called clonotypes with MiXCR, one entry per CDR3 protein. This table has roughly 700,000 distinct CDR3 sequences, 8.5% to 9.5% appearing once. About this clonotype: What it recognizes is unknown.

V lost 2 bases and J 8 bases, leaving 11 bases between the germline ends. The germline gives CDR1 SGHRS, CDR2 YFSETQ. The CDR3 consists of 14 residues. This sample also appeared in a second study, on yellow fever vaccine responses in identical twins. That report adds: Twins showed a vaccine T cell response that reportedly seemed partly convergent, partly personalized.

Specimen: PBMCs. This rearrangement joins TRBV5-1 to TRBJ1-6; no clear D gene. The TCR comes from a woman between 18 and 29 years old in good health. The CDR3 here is CASSFMGGDSPLHF. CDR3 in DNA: TGCGCCAGCAGCTTCATGGGTGGGGATTCACCCCTCCACTTT.